This T cell receptor (beta chain) was sequenced during a study of blood T cell repertoires in COVID-19. Overall study context: Researchers got acute and convalescent COVID-19 samples from the United States, Italy and Spain.

In germline, CDR1 is MNHNS, CDR2 SASEGT. This CDR3 has 15 residues. Details on this clone: The germline gene is not matched at one end of the junction; a read error may be the cause.

As originally analysed: The assay estimated nucleated cells by amplifying reference gene primers. Repertoires were generated with immunoSEQ multiplex PCR, while TCRdb's copy carries only in-frame clones and drops some. The DNA was the basis for D and trimming; V, J and clone size are from that table. The sample lists more than 150,000 clones, about four fifths occurring once. The participants were between roughly 18 and 90 years old and came from 24 US areas. The chain carries TRBV6-1 and TRBJ2-3; 7 nucleotides match TRBD2. Input material: PBMCs or T cells enriched from blood (not recorded which). This TCR was sampled from a man aged 45-65 years who had recovered from COVID-19. CDR3 sequence: CASTELASSTDTQYF. As DNA, the CDR3 is TGTGCCAGCACTGAACTAGCGTCTAGCACAGATACGCAGTATTTT.